This T cell receptor beta chain was retrieved from a study of blood T cells in healthy people across ages. The authors ran a second PCR of about 7 to 11 cycles using a sample-barcoded 5' primer and a J-beta primer mix. A single record per CDR3 protein comes from TCRdb applying MiXCR to the 5' RACE reads. The sample lists 1.5 million or so distinct CDR3 sequences; around 42% were seen once. V lost 4 bases, J lost 4 bases, and 11 bases stayed unmatched. There are 16 residues in the CDR3. Germline lookup yields CDR1 MGHRA and CDR2 YSYEKL. Specimen: blood. V usage is TRBV4-1 and J usage is TRBJ1-2, with 8 bases identical to TRBD1. The sequence came from a woman aged 18-29 years in good health. The DNA of the CDR3 is TGCGCCAGCAGCCCAAAACGAACAGGGGGGAGCTATGGCTACACCTTC. Translation gives CASSPKRTGGSYGYTF.